Each of the 26 T cell receptor beta chains below was sequenced from the same sample in a study of somatic mutations in cytotoxic T cells in rheumatoid arthritis. TCRdb's table, derived via immunoSEQ multiplex PCR, lists solely in-frame clones and lacks some. The sample carries around 6,400 clones, around 68% recorded once. The sample taken for sequencing was CD8+ T cells sorted from blood. Receptors were obtained from a woman between 50 and 59 years old in good health.

CDR3 in DNA: TGTGCCAGCAGCTTGTACAGCGCGGGATATGGCTACACCTTC. It yields the protein CASSLYSAGYGYTF. This rearrangement joins TRBV7-6 to TRBJ1-2; D remains unclear. The germline V gene has CDR1 SGHVS and CDR2 FNYEAQ. The CDR3 has 14 amino acids. V lost 3 bases and J lost 5, with 13 bases in between.

This clone appeared a single time. CDR3 bases: TGTGCCAGCTCACCAGTTTCGGACAGCTCCTATGGCTACACCTTC. Translated: CASSPVSDSSYGYTF. The chain carries TRBV18 and TRBJ1-2; possible D gene TRBD1, 6 bases. The CDR3 covers 15 residues. Germline assignment: CDR1 KGHSH and CDR2 LQKENI. The V end lost 2 bases, the J end lost 4 bases, and 14 bases lay between the germline ends.

This chain joins TRBV7-2 and TRBJ2-3; 9 bases line up with TRBD2. This CDR3 has 18 residues. The trim removed 3 bases at V and 0 bases at J, leaving 10 bases unmatched. Germline CDR1 is SGHTA and CDR2 is FQGNSA. The CDR3 DNA reads TGTGCCAGCAGCTTGATAGCGGGGGACCTACATAGCACAGATACGCAGTATTTT. It yields the protein CASSLIAGDLHSTDTQYF.

The rearrangement joins TRBV6-1 to TRBJ2-3; possibly TRBD2 for D (6 bases). V was clipped by 6 bases and J by 4 bases, with 11 bases between them. Per germline, CDR1 MNHNS and CDR2 SASEGT. This CDR3 is built from 13 residues. The CDR3 sequence is CASRSPGADTQYF. Here the CDR3 DNA reads TGTGCCAGCAGATCGCCGGGGGCAGATACGCAGTATTTT.

CDR3 coding DNA: TGTGCCAGCAGCGCAGGGGGATTCGCGCCCCAGCATTTT. Protein sequence: CASSAGGFAPQHF. V gene TRBV27 combines with J gene TRBJ1-5; 7 bases are a match to TRBD1. V was pared by 6 bases and J by 9 bases, with 8 bases of the junction left unmatched. The CDR3 extends over 13 amino acids. CDR1 is MNHEY and CDR2 is SMNVEV in the germline V gene (reference sequence).

The chain employs TRBV9 and TRBJ2-3; 7 nucleotides align to TRBD1. The CDR3 consists of 17 residues. Germline CDR1 reads SGDLS; CDR2 reads YYNGEE. V dropped 3 bases and J dropped 0; count of bases not matched to a gene: 10. CDR3 protein: CASSDPSGTASTDTQYF. Written as DNA, the CDR3 is TGTGCCAGCAGCGACCCTTCCGGGACAGCTAGCACAGATACGCAGTATTTT. Full variable domain (outside the CDR3, taken from reference TRBV9 and TRBJ2-3): DSGVTQTPKHLITATGQRVTLRCSPRSGDLSVYWYQQSLDQGLQFLIQYYNGEERAKGNILERFSAQQFPDLHSELNLSSLELGDSALYFCASSDPSGTASTDTQYFGPGTRLTVL.

The gene calls are TRBV5-1 and TRBJ2-1; TRBD2 aligns across 9 bases. Trimming cost V 4 bases and J 14 bases; bases outside gene matches: 13. The CDR3 totals 14 residues. Per germline, CDR1 SGHRS and CDR2 YFSETQ. In DNA, the CDR3 is TGCGCCAGCAGCATCACCCTAGCGGGATATGGGGAGTTCTTC. As protein: CASSITLAGYGEFF.

V gene TRBV10-3 combines with J gene TRBJ1-6; the match to TRBD1 covers 9 bases. This CDR3 region has 15 residues. From germline, CDR1 is ENHRY and CDR2 SYGVKD. Unmatched junction bases numbered 7, after V lost 6 bases and J lost 7 bases. The CDR3 region has the DNA TGTGCCATCAGCCCGGGACAGGGCCAGAATTCACCCCTCCACTTT. Its translation: CAISPGQGQNSPLHF.

The chain carries TRBV27 and TRBJ1-5; TRBD1 matches at 8 bases. V shed 3 bases, J shed 4 bases, and the junction held 2 bases outside the gene matches. The length of the CDR3 is 14 residues. In germline, CDR1 is MNHEY, CDR2 SMNVEV (reference sequence). This CDR3 reads CASSFRGPNQPQHF. The CDR3 nucleotides read TGTGCCAGCAGTTTCAGGGGGCCTAATCAGCCCCAGCATTTT.

The chain links TRBV9 to TRBJ1-3, with D uncertain. V was pared by 4 bases and J by 5 bases, with 16 bases between. The CDR3 contains 15 residues. Germline assignment: CDR1 SGDLS and CDR2 YYNGEE. The CDR3 nucleotides read TGTGCCAGCAGCCCTGCGTTCGGGGTAAGAAACACCATATATTTT. This gives the protein CASSPAFGVRNTIYF.

The chain uses TRBV28 and TRBJ2-7; the D gene is possibly TRBD1 (6 bases). CDR3 length: 14 residues. Germline values: CDR1 MDHEN, CDR2 SYDVKM. V shed 5 bases and J shed 2 bases, with 13 bases lying between them. DNA for the CDR3: TGTGCCAGCAGTCCAGGACAGAACCCCTACGAGCAGTACTTC. This sequence encodes CASSPGQNPYEQYF.

The V gene is TRBV5-1, the J gene TRBJ1-1; D gene uncertain. This CDR3 contains 15 residues. V lost 0 bases to trimming and J lost 2 bases, with 11 bases between them. Germline CDR1 SGHRS, CDR2 YFSETQ. This CDR3 is CASSLGWAANTEAFF. The CDR3, as DNA: TGCGCCAGCAGCTTGGGATGGGCAGCCAACACTGAAGCTTTCTTT. The full variable domain, rest sourced from reference TRBV5-1 and TRBJ1-1, is KAGVTQTPRYLIKTRGQQVTLSCSPISGHRSVSWYQQTPGQGLQFLFEYFSETQRNKGNFPGRFSGRQFSNSRSEMNVSTLELGDSALYLCASSLGWAANTEAFFGQGTRLTVV.

This clone was detected a few times. Other DNA sequences in the sample encode the same CDR3. J is TRBJ1-1 and V is TRBV6-1, with D maybe TRBD1 (6 bases). Trimming removed 2 bases from V and 5 bases from J, with 15 bases in between. Germline loops: CDR1 MNHNS, CDR2 SASEGT. The CDR3 loop spans 15 amino acids. The CDR3 loop reads CASSEWGGGGTEAFF. The CDR3 nucleotides read TGTGCCAGCAGTGAATGGGGGGGAGGGGGTACTGAAGCTTTCTTT.

This chain joins TRBV13 and TRBJ2-7; 7 bases match TRBD2. The germline gives CDR1 PRHDT, CDR2 FYEKMQ (reference sequence). The CDR3 consists of 14 residues. V lost 1 base, J lost 3 bases, and 3 bases stayed unmatched. CDR3 in DNA: TGTGCCAGCAGCTTAGTCGGCGGGGGCTACGAGCAGTACTTC. It translates to CASSLVGGGYEQYF.

In this sample, this clone turned up a few times. The J gene is TRBJ1-5, the V gene TRBV27, with D possibly TRBD1 on 5 matching bases. The CDR3 length is 14 residues. From germline, CDR1 is MNHEY and CDR2 SMNVEV (reference sequence). Deletions cut 3 bases from V and 5 bases from J, with 11 bases between. The CDR3 sequence is CASSLWGVDQPQHF. As DNA, the CDR3 is TGTGCCAGCAGTTTGTGGGGGGTGGATCAGCCCCAGCATTTT.

V is TRBV27 and J is TRBJ2-3, with 7 bases aligning to TRBD1. Germline-derived CDR1 and CDR2 are MNHEY and SMNVEV (reference sequence). The CDR3 covers 15 residues. V was pared by 6 bases and J by 0 bases, with 6 bases of the junction left unmatched. The CDR3 here is CASRPTGVSTDTQYF. CDR3 DNA: TGTGCCAGCAGGCCCACAGGGGTCAGCACAGATACGCAGTATTTT.

The chain employs TRBV10-3 and TRBJ2-3; D gene unclear. The CDR3 is made up of 16 amino acids. Trimming removed 2 bases from V and 0 bases from J, with 12 bases in between. In germline, CDR1 is ENHRY, CDR2 SYGVKD. The CDR3 DNA reads TGTGCCATCAGTGAGGTCGGGTCCACTAGCACAGATACGCAGTATTTT. It codes for CAISEVGSTSTDTQYF.

The table lists this clone with a few counts. The chain carries TRBV18 and TRBJ1-1; 7 nucleotides line up with TRBD1. This CDR3 comprises 16 residues. J gave up 1 base and V 1 base, and 6 bases lay outside the gene matches. CDR1 KGHSH and CDR2 LQKENI come from the germline V gene. CDR3 in amino acids: CASSPLPGQKNTEAFF. In DNA, the CDR3 is TGTGCCAGCTCACCACTCCCGGGACAGAAGAACACTGAAGCTTTCTTT. Full variable domain (outside the CDR3, taken from reference TRBV18 and TRBJ1-1): NAGVMQNPRHLVRRRGQEARLRCSPMKGHSHVYWYRQLPEEGLKFMVYLQKENIIDESGMPKERFSAEFPKEGPSILRIQQVVRGDSAAYFCASSPLPGQKNTEAFFGQGTRLTVV.

The chain couples TRBV7-6 to TRBJ2-2, with 9 nucleotides matching TRBD1. Germline trimming cut 5 bases from V and 2 bases from J; bases unmatched to any gene: 6. CDR3 length: 16 residues. CDR1 SGHVS and CDR2 FNYEAQ come from the germline V gene. DNA of the CDR3: TGTGCCAGCAGCGCACCGGGACAGGGAAACACCGGGGAGCTGTTTTTT. This gives the protein CASSAPGQGNTGELFF. Together with reference TRBV7-6 and TRBJ2-2, the CDR3 gives the full variable domain: GAGVSQSPRYKVTKRGQDVALRCDPISGHVSLYWYRQALGQGPEFLTYFNYEAQQDKSGLPNDRFSAERPEGSISTLTIQRTEQRDSAMYRCASSAPGQGNTGELFFGEGSRLTVL.

This sequence joins TRBV5-1 and TRBJ1-6; D is uncertain. Germline V gene data show CDR1 as SGHRS and CDR2 as YFSETQ. With 0 bases removed from V and 7 bases from J, the gap between germline ends came to 8 bases. The CDR3 is 14 amino acids. CDR3 sequence: CASSLVRLNSPLHF. CDR3 DNA: TGCGCCAGCAGCTTGGTCCGTTTGAATTCACCCCTCCACTTT.

This clone is labeled as medium-sized. The rearrangement joins TRBV29-1 to TRBJ2-7, with TRBD1 matching 10 bases. V was pared by 3 bases and J by 4 bases, with 6 bases of the junction left unmatched. CDR1 and CDR2 (germline): SQVTM, ANQGSEA. The CDR3 loop spans 14 amino acids. This chain's CDR3 is CSVDSGQGLYEQYF. The CDR3 coding sequence is TGCAGCGTTGATTCGGGACAGGGGTTGTACGAGCAGTACTTC.

This clone was seen a single time. The rearrangement uses TRBV6-5 and TRBJ1-1; 7 bases map to TRBD1. CDR1 and CDR2 (germline): MNHEY, SVGAGI. V was pared by 10 bases and J by 2 bases, with 10 bases of the junction left unmatched. This CDR3 contains 14 residues. In nucleotides, the CDR3 is TGTGCCACCAAACCGGGACAGTTAAACACTGAAGCTTTCTTT. This translates into CATKPGQLNTEAFF.

The V gene is TRBV7-9, the J gene TRBJ1-2; maybe TRBD1 (6 bases). Between the trimmed V and J ends, which lost 5 bases and 5 bases, there was a span of 15 bases. CDR3 size: 14 residues. Germline CDR1 SEHNR, CDR2 FQNEAQ (reference sequence). In DNA, the CDR3 is TGTGCCAGCAGCCGGGACAATTTCGGGTATGGCTACACCTTC. It is translated as CASSRDNFGYGYTF.

This clone was recorded once. The chain combines TRBV19 with TRBJ2-5, with 10 nucleotides matching TRBD1. This CDR3 contains 16 residues. Germline trimming cut 5 bases from V and 3 bases from J; bases unmatched to any gene: 9. Germline CDR1 and CDR2: LNHDA and SQIVND (reference sequence). The CDR3 here is CASSFLSGTGEETQYF. For the CDR3, the DNA is TGTGCCAGTAGTTTCCTTTCCGGGACAGGGGAAGAGACCCAGTACTTC.

V usage is TRBV5-6 and J usage is TRBJ2-2; D perhaps matches TRBD2 (5 bases). The CDR3 totals 12 residues. Germline CDR1 reads SGHDT; CDR2 reads YYEEEE. Trimming removed 0 bases at V and 9 bases at J, with 6 bases between. This CDR3 is CASSLGGRELFF. The CDR3, as DNA: TGTGCCAGCAGCTTGGGAGGGAGGGAGCTGTTTTTT. Combining the CDR3 with reference TRBV5-6 and TRBJ2-2 gives the whole variable domain DAGVTQSPTHLIKTRGQQVTLRCSPKSGHDTVSWYQQALGQGPQFIFQYYEEEERQRGNFPDRFSGHQFPNYSSELNVNALLLGDSALYLCASSLGGRELFFGEGSRLTVL.

The chain employs TRBV5-1 and TRBJ2-5; weak D call: TRBD2 (6 bases). The germline V gene has CDR1 SGHRS and CDR2 YFSETQ. The CDR3 covers 16 residues. V dropped 3 bases and J dropped 4 bases, with 19 bases sitting between them. The CDR3 here is CASSSTGAALGETQYF. The DNA of the CDR3 is TGCGCCAGCAGCTCGACGGGAGCGGCGCTGGGAGAGACCCAGTACTTC.